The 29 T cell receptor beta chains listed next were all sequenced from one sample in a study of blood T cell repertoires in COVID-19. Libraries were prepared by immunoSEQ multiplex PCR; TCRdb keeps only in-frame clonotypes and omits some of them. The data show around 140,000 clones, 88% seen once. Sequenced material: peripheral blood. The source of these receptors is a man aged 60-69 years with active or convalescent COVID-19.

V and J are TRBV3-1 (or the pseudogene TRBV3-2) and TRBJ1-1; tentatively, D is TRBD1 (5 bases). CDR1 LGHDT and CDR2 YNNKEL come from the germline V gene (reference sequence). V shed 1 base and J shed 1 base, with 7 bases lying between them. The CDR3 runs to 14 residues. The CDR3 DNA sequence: TGTGCCAGCAGCCAAGCGGGGGGGAACACTGAAGCTTTCTTT. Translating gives CASSQAGGNTEAFF.

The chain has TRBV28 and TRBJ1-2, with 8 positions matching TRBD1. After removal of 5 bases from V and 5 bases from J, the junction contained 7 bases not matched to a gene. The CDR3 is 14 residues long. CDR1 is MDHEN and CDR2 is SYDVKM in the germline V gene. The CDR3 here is CASSTGQGWYGYTF. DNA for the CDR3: TGTGCCAGCAGTACAGGACAGGGATGGTATGGCTACACCTTC.

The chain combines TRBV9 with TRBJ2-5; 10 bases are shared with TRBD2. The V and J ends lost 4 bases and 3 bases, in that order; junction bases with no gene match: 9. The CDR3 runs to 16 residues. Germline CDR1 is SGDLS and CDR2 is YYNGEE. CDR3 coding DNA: TGTGCCAGCAGCATCACAGCGGGAGGGAGGGAAGAGACCCAGTACTTC. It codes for CASSITAGGREETQYF.

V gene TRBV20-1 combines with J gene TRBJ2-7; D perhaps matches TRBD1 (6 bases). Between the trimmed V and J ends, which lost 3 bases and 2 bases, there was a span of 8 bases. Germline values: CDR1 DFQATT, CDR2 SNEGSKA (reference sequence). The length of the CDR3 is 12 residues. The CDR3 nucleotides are TGCAGTGCTAGTACAGGGCCCTACGAGCAGTACTTC. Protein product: CSASTGPYEQYF.

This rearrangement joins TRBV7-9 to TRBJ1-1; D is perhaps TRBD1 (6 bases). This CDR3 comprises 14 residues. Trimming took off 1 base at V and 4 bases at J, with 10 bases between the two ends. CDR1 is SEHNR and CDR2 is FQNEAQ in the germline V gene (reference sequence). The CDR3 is CASSLGGGITEAFF. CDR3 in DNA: TGTGCCAGCAGCTTAGGAGGGGGTATCACTGAAGCTTTCTTT.

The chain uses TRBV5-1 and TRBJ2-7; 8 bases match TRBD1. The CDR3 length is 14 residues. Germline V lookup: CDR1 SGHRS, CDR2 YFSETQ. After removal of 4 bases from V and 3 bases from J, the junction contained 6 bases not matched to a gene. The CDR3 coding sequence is TGCGCCAGCAGCGGGGCGACAGGGGACTACGAGCAGTACTTC. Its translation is CASSGATGDYEQYF.

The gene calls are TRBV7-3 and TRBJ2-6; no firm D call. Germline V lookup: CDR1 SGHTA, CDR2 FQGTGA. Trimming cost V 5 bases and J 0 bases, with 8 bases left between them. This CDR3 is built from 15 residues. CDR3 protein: CASSPTGSGANVLTF. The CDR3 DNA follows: TGTGCCAGCAGCCCGACGGGCTCTGGGGCCAACGTCCTGACTTTC.

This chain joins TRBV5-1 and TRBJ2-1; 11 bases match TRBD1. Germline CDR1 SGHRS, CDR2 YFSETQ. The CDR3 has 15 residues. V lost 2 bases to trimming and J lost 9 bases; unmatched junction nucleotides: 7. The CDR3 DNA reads TGCGCCAGCAGCTTCCGGGACAGGGGGTTGGTTGAGCAGTTCTTC. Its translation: CASSFRDRGLVEQFF.

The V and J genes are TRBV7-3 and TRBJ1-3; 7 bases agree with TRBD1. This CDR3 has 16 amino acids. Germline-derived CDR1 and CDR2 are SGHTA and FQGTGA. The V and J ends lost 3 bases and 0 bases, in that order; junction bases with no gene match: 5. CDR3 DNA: TGTGCCAGCAGCTTTAGGGCAGGGGGCTCTGGAAACACCATATATTTT. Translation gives CASSFRAGGSGNTIYF.

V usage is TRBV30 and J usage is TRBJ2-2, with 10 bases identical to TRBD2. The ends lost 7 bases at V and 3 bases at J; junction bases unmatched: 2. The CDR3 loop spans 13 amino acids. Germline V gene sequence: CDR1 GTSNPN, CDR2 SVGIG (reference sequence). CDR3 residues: CALGTSDTGELFF. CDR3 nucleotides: TGTGCCTTAGGGACTAGCGACACCGGGGAGCTGTTTTTT.

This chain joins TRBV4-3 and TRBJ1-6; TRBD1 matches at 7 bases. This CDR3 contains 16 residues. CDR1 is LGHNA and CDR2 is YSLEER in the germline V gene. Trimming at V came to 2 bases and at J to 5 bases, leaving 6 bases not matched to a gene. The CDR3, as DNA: TGCGCCAGCAGCCAACAACAGGGGTTGGATAATTCACCCCTCCACTTT. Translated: CASSQQQGLDNSPLHF.

This CDR3 is CASSVADGRQYGYTF. In DNA, the CDR3 is TGTGCCAGCAGCGTAGCTGACGGGAGACAGTATGGCTACACCTTC. This rearrangement joins TRBV9 to TRBJ1-2, with D perhaps TRBD1 (5 bases). The germline V gene encodes CDR1 SGDLS and CDR2 YYNGEE. The CDR3 runs to 15 residues. The V end lost 0 bases, the J end lost 5 bases, and 14 bases lay between the germline ends.

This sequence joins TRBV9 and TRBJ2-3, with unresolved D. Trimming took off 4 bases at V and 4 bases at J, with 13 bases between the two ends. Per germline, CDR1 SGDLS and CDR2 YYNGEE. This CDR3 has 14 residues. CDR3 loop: CASSPRMIPDTQYF. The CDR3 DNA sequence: TGTGCCAGCAGCCCGCGTATGATTCCAGATACGCAGTATTTT.

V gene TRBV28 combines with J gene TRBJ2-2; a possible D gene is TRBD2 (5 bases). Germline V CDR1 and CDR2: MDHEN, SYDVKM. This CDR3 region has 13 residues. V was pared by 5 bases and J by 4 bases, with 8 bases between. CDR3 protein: CASSEEVTGELFF. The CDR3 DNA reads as TGTGCCAGCAGTGAGGAGGTCACCGGGGAGCTGTTTTTT.

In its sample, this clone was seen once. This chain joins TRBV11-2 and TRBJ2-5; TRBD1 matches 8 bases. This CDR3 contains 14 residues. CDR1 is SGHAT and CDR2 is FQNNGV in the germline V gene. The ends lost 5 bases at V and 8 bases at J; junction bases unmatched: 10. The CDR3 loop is CASSPQGEIVTQYF. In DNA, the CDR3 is TGTGCCAGCAGCCCACAGGGGGAAATTGTCACCCAGTACTTC.

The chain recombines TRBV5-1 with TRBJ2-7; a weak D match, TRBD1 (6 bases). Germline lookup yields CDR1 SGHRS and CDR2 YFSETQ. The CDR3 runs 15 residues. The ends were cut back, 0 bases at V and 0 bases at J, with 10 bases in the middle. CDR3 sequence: CASSLGGTFSYEQYF. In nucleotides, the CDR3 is TGCGCCAGCAGCTTGGGAGGGACATTCTCCTACGAGCAGTACTTC. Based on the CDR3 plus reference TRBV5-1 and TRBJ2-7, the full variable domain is KAGVTQTPRYLIKTRGQQVTLSCSPISGHRSVSWYQQTPGQGLQFLFEYFSETQRNKGNFPGRFSGRQFSNSRSEMNVSTLELGDSALYLCASSLGGTFSYEQYFGPGTRLTVT.

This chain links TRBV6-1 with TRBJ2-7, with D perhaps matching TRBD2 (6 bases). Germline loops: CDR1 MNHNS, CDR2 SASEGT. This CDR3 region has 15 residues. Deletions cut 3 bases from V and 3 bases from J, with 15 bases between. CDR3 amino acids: CASSDRPGVSYEQYF. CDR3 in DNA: TGTGCCAGCAGTGACCGTCCGGGGGTAAGCTACGAGCAGTACTTC.

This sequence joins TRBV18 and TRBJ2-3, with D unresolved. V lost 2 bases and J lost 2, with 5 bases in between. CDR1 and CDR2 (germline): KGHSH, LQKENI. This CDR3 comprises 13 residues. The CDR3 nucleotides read TGTGCCAGCTCACCAATATCCACAGATACGCAGTATTTT. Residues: CASSPISTDTQYF.

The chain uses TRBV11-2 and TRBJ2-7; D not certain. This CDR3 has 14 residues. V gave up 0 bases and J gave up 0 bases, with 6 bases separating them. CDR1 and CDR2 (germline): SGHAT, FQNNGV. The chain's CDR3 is CASSLDPGSYEQYF. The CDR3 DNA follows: TGTGCCAGCAGCTTAGATCCGGGCTCCTACGAGCAGTACTTC. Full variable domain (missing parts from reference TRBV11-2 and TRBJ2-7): EAGVAQSPRYKIIEKRQSVAFWCNPISGHATLYWYQQILGQGPKLLIQFQNNGVVDDSQLPKDRFSAERLKGVDSTLKIQPAKLEDSAVYLCASSLDPGSYEQYFGPGTRLTVT.

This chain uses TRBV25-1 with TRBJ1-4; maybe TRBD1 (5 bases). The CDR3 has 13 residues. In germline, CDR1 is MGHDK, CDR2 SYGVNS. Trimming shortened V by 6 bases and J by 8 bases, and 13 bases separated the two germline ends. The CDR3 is CASSVGGEEKLFF. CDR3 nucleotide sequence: TGTGCCAGCAGCGTGGGAGGGGAGGAAAAACTGTTTTTT.

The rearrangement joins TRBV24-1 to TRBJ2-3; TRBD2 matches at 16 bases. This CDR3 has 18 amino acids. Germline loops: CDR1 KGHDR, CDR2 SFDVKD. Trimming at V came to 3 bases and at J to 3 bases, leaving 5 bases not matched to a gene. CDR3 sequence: CATSDPGLAGGLTDTQYF. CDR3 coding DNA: TGTGCCACCAGTGATCCGGGACTAGCGGGAGGGCTAACAGATACGCAGTATTTT.

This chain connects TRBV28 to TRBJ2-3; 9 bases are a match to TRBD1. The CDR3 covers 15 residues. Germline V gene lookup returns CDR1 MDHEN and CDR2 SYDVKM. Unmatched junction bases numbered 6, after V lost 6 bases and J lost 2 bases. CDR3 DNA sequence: TGTGCCAGCAGCCCCCGGGACAGGGTCACAGATACGCAGTATTTT. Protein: CASSPRDRVTDTQYF. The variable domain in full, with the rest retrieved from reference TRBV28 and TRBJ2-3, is DVKVTQSSRYLVKRTGEKVFLECVQDMDHENMFWYRQDPGLGLRLIYFSYDVKMKEKGDIPEGYSVSREKKERFSLILESASTNQTSMYLCASSPRDRVTDTQYFGPGTRLTVL.

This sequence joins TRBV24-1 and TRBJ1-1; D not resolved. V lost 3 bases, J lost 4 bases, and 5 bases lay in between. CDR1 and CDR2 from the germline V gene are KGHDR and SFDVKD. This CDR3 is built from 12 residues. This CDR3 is CATSDIGTEAFF. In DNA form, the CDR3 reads TGTGCCACCAGTGATATCGGCACTGAAGCTTTCTTT.

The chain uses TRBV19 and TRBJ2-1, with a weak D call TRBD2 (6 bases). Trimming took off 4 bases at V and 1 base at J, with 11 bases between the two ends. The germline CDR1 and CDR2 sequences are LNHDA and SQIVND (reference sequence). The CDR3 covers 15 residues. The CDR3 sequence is CASSKNGRSYNEQFF. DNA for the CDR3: TGTGCCAGTAGTAAGAACGGGAGATCCTACAATGAGCAGTTCTTC.

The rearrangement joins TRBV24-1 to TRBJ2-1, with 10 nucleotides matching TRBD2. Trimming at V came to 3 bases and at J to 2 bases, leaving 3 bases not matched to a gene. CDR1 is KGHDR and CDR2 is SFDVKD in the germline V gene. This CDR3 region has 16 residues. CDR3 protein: CATSDPTSGTYNEQFF. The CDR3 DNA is TGTGCCACCAGTGATCCAACTAGCGGGACCTACAATGAGCAGTTCTTC.

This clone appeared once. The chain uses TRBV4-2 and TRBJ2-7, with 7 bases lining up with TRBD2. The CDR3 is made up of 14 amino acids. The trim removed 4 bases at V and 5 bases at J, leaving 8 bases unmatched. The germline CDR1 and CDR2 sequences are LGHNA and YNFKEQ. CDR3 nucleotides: TGTGCCAGCAGCCCGGGCTGGGAGGGCAACGAGCAGTACTTC. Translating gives CASSPGWEGNEQYF.

The CDR3 nucleotides read TGCGCCAGCAGCTTGGCCTCGCGTTCACCCCTCCACTTT. This gives the protein CASSLASRSPLHF. The V call is TRBV5-1, the J call TRBJ1-6; D unclear. The V and J ends lost 0 bases and 9 bases respectively, with 7 bases between them. The CDR3 sequence is 13 residues long. Germline V gene data show CDR1 as SGHRS and CDR2 as YFSETQ.

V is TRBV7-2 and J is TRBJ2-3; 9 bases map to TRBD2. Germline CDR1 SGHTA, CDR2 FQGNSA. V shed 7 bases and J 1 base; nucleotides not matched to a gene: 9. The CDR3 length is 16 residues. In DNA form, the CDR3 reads TGTGCCAGCACCCTAGGGACTAGCCGACGCACAGATACGCAGTATTTT. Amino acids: CASTLGTSRRTDTQYF. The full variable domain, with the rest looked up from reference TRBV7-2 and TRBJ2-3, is GAGVSQSPSNKVTEKGKDVELRCDPISGHTALYWYRQSLGQGLEFLIYFQGNSAPDKSGLPSDRFSAERTGGSVSTLTIQRTQQEDSAVYLCASTLGTSRRTDTQYFGPGTRLTVL.

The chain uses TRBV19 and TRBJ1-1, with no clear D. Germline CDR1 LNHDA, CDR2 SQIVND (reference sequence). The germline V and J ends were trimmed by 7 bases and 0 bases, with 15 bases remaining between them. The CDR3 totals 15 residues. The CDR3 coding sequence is TGTGCCAGTAAGGAAACAGATTTCTTGAACACTGAAGCTTTCTTT. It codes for CASKETDFLNTEAFF.